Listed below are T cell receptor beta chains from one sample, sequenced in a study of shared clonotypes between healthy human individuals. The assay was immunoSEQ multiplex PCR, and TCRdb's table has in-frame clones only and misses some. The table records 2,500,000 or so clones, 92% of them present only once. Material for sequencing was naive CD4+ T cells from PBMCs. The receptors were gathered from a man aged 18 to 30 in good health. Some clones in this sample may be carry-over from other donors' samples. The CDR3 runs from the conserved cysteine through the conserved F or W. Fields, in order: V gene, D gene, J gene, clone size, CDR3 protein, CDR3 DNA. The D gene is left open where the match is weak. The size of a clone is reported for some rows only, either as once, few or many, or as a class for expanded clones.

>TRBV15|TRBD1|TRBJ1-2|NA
CATSRGQGADGYTF
TGTGCCACCAGCAGGGGACAGGGGGCGGATGGCTACACCTTC
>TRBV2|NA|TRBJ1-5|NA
CASSESRATNQPQHF
TGTGCCAGCAGTGAATCCAGGGCCACCAATCAGCCCCAGCATTTT
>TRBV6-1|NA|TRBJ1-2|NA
CASSRISTNYGYTF
TGTGCCAGCAGCCGGATATCAACTAACTATGGCTACACCTTC
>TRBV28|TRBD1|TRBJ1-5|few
CASSHRQGARAQHF
TGTGCCAGCAGCCATCGACAGGGTGCCCGGGCCCAGCATTTT
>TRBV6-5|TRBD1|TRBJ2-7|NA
CASRLGQGAYEQYF
TGTGCCAGCAGACTTGGACAGGGCGCGTACGAGCAGTACTTC
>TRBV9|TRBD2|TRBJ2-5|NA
CASSVGASGRGETQYF
TGTGCCAGCAGCGTAGGGGCTAGCGGGAGGGGCGAGACCCAGTACTTC
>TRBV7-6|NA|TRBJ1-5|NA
CASSSGWAAGHGAPQHF
TGTGCCAGCAGCTCGGGGTGGGCCGCGGGACACGGGGCGCCCCAGCATTTT
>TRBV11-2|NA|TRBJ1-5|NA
CASSLDGGGRQHF
TGTGCCAGCAGCTTAGATGGGGGCGGCCGCCAGCATTTT
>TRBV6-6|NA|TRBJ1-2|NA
CASSYSRGGELGYTF
TGTGCCAGCAGTTACTCGAGAGGGGGGGAACTTGGCTACACCTTC
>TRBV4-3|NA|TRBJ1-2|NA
CASSRGTGNYGYTF
TGCGCCAGCAGCCGAGGGACGGGGAACTATGGCTACACCTTC
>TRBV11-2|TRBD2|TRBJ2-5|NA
CASSPRSGTGETQYF
TGTGCCAGCAGCCCCCGTAGCGGGACTGGTGAGACCCAGTACTTC
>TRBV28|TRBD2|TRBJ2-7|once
CASRLAAYEQYF
TGTGCCAGCCGCCTAGCGGCCTACGAGCAGTACTTC
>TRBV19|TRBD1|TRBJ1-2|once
CASSTWGDRASLLYGYTF
TGTGCCAGTAGTACATGGGGGGACAGGGCGTCTCTACTGTATGGCTACACCTTC
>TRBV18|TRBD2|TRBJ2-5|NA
CASSPLTSGREETQYF
TGTGCCAGCTCACCATTAACTAGCGGGAGGGAAGAGACCCAGTACTTC
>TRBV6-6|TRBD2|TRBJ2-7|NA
CASSPSRGRYYEQYF
TGTGCCAGCAGCCCTTCGCGCGGGAGGTACTACGAGCAGTACTTC
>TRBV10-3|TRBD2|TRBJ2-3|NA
CASGGGRYSTDTQYF
TGTGCCAGCGGGGGCGGGAGGTATAGCACAGATACGCAGTATTTT
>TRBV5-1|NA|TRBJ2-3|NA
CASSHDRDTDTQYF
TGCGCCAGCAGCCACGACCGAGACACAGATACGCAGTATTTT
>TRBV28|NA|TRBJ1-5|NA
CASTPDSNQPQHF
TGTGCCAGCACTCCAGATAGCAATCAGCCCCAGCATTTT
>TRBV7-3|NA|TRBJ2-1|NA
CASSLTGGTFYNEQFF
TGTGCCAGCAGCTTAACGGGGGGAACCTTCTACAATGAGCAGTTCTTC
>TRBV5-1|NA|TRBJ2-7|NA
CASSLGYEQYF
TGCGCCAGCAGCTTAGGATACGAGCAGTACTTC
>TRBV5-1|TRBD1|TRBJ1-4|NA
CASSAGGWQQNEKLFF
TGCGCCAGCAGCGCAGGGGGGTGGCAGCAGAATGAAAAACTGTTTTTT
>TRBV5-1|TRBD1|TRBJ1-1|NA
CASSGTGGNTEAFF
TGCGCCAGCAGCGGGACAGGGGGCAACACTGAAGCTTTCTTT
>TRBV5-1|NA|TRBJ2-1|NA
CASSLGWSSYNEQFF
TGCGCCAGCAGCTTGGGTTGGAGCTCCTACAATGAGCAGTTCTTC
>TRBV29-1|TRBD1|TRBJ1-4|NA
CSVEMTGGNEKLFF
TGCAGCGTTGAAATGACAGGGGGTAATGAAAAACTGTTTTTT
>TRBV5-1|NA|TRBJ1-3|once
CASSLPGGGGNTIYF
TGCGCCAGCAGCTTGCCCGGGGGCGGTGGAAACACCATATATTTT
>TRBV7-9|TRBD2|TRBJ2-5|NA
CASSLTSGSRETQYF
TGTGCCAGCAGCTTGACTAGCGGGAGTCGGGAGACCCAGTACTTC
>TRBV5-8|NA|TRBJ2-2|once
CASSLAGTYTGELFF
TGTGCCAGCAGCTTGGCCGGGACCTACACCGGGGAGCTGTTTTTT
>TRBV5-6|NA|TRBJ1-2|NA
CASSLREVGGYGYTF
TGTGCCAGCAGCCTAAGGGAAGTCGGGGGCTATGGCTACACCTTC
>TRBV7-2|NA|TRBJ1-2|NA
CASSLVGRGDGYTF
TGTGCCAGCAGCTTAGTTGGCAGGGGAGATGGCTACACCTTC
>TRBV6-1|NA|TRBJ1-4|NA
CASSEAPRVNEKLFF
TGTGCCAGCAGTGAAGCTCCCAGGGTTAATGAGAAACTGTTTTTT
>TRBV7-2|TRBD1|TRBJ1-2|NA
CASSLAGTENYGYTF
TGTGCCAGCAGCTTAGCCGGGACAGAGAACTATGGCTACACCTTC
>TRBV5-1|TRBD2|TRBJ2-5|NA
CASSRLAGPETQYF
TGCGCCAGCTCCCGACTAGCGGGACCGGAGACCCAGTACTTC
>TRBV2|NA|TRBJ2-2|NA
CASSAFQGASSGELFF
TGTGCCAGCAGTGCCTTCCAGGGTGCTTCAAGCGGGGAGCTGTTTTTT
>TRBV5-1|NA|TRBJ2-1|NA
CASSLLGFGTVHNEQFF
TGCGCCAGCAGCTTGTTAGGGTTCGGGACGGTACACAATGAGCAGTTCTTC
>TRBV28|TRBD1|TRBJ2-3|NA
CASSPRQGWADTQYF
TGTGCCAGCAGTCCGAGACAGGGTTGGGCAGATACGCAGTATTTT
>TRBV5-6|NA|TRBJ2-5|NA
CASSSRQPQETQYF
TGTGCCAGCAGCTCCCGACAGCCTCAAGAGACCCAGTACTTC
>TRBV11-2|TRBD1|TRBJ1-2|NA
CASTWDSNYGYTF
TGTGCCAGCACCTGGGACAGCAACTATGGCTACACCTTC
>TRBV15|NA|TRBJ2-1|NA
CATSRDRTDKEFF
TGTGCCACCAGCAGAGATAGGACCGATAAAGAGTTCTTC
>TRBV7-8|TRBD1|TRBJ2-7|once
CASSRQGMGDEQYF
TGTGCCAGCAGCCGACAGGGCATGGGGGACGAGCAGTACTTC
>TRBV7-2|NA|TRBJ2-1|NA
CASSSRGREWSRNEQFF
TGTGCCAGCAGCTCACGGGGGCGGGAGTGGAGCAGAAATGAGCAGTTCTTC